The 20 T cell receptor beta chains in this list originate from one sample, sequenced in a study of regulatory T cells in long-lasting Graves disease. The TCR beta library used iRepertoire HTBI primers with Arm-PCR amplification of CDR3. TCRdb used MiXCR to reprocess the multiplex PCR reads, holding one entry per CDR3 protein. The table has under 300,000 distinct CDR3 sequences, around 21% seen once. As to time point: newly diagnosed GD, antithyroid drugs for less than 3 months. Following extraction of RNA from PBMCs, that RNA was used to make the TCR library. Sequenced material: peripheral blood mononuclear cells (PBMCs), taken at new diagnosis, from a patient treated with antithyroid drugs. Receptors were obtained from a female donor with Graves disease.

This clonotype came up many times. The chain employs TRBV7-9 and TRBJ1-2, with TRBD1 identical over 9 bases. This CDR3 contains 14 residues. After removal of 4 bases from V and 1 base from J, the junction contained 1 base not matched to a gene. Germline values: CDR1 SEHNR, CDR2 FQNEAQ (reference sequence). For the CDR3, the DNA is TGTGCCAGCAGCTCGGGACAGGGTAACTATGGCTACACCTTC. The encoded protein is CASSSGQGNYGYTF. Together with reference TRBV7-9 and TRBJ1-2, the CDR3 gives the full variable domain: DTGVSQNPRHKITKRGQNVTFRCDPISEHNRLYWYRQTLGQGPEFLTYFQNEAQLEKSRLLSDRFSAERPKGSFSTLEIQRTEQGDSAMYLCASSSGQGNYGYTFGSGTRLTVV.

Regarding this clonotype: One end of the junction fails to match germline, which may point to a read error. The rearrangement links TRBV6-1 to TRBJ2-7; 7 positions match TRBD1. CDR1 is MNHNS and CDR2 is SASEGT in the germline V gene. There are 16 residues in the CDR3. CDR3: CASSEGTVYDTYEQYF. DNA for the CDR3: TGCGCCAGCAGTGAGGGGACAGTCTACGATACTTACGAGCAGTACTTC.

This clonotype was counted many times. This chain uses TRBV5-1 with TRBJ2-2; D is possibly TRBD1 (6 bases). V was shortened by 4 bases and J by 1 base, with 11 bases between the two germline ends. Per germline, CDR1 SGHRS and CDR2 YFSETQ. The CDR3 length is 15 residues. CDR3 DNA sequence: TGCGCCAGCAGCGTACCGGGACAGAACACCGGGGAGCTGTTTTTT. Protein product: CASSVPGQNTGELFF.

There are many counts of this clonotype. The junction departs from germline at one end; a sequencing error may be responsible. The chain carries TRBV11-2 and TRBJ2-5; TRBD1 matches at 8 bases. This CDR3 has 15 amino acids. Germline V CDR1 and CDR2: SGHAT, FQNNGV. The CDR3 nucleotides are TGCGCCAGCAGCCAAGGCGGGACAGGACAAGAGACCCAGTACTTC. Its translation: CASSQGGTGQETQYF.

In this sample, this clonotype turned up many times. The gene calls are TRBV5-4 and TRBJ2-2; 14 bases fit TRBD2. V was pared by 4 bases and J by 0 bases, with 2 bases of the junction left unmatched. CDR1 is SGHNT and CDR2 is YYREEE in the germline V gene (reference sequence). This CDR3 is 17 amino acids long. The CDR3 DNA follows: TGTGCCAGCAGCCGGACTAGCGGGAGGACGAACACCGGGGAGCTGTTTTTT. This codes for CASSRTSGRTNTGELFF.

The chain is built from TRBV6-5 and TRBJ1-4; perhaps TRBD1 as D (5 bases). This CDR3 has 14 amino acids. With 2 bases removed from V and 5 bases from J, the gap between germline ends came to 9 bases. Germline values: CDR1 MNHEY, CDR2 SVGAGI. The CDR3, as DNA: TGTGCCAGCAGTTACGGGAGGGGCAATGAAAAACTGTTTTTT. It translates to CASSYGRGNEKLFF.

This clonotype occurred many times. The chain is built from TRBV7-8 and TRBJ1-1, with a weak D call TRBD1 (5 bases). The CDR3 covers 15 residues. V was trimmed by 4 bases and J by 3 bases, leaving 15 bases between them. Germline CDR1 is SGHVS and CDR2 is FQNEAQ. CDR3 DNA sequence: TGTGCCAGCAGCTCGCACCAGACAGTTTACACTGAAGCTTTCTTT. The encoded protein is CASSSHQTVYTEAFF.

This clonotype was observed at least ten times. Given a much more abundant clone one base away, this may be a read error. This chain connects TRBV9 to TRBJ2-5; TRBD2 matches at 9 bases. CDR3 length equals 16 residues. Germline CDR1 SGDLS, CDR2 YYNGEE. The CDR3 region is CAGSPRLADSQETQYF. The CDR3 DNA sequence: TGTGCCGGCAGCCCACGACTAGCGGATTCCCAAGAGACCCAGTACTTC. Full variable domain (remainder filled in from reference TRBV9 and TRBJ2-5): DSGVTQTPKHLITATGQRVTLRCSPRSGDLSVYWYQQSLDQGLQFLIQYYNGEERAKGNILERFSAQQFPDLHSELNLSSLELGDSALYFCAGSPRLADSQETQYFGPGTRLLVL.

This clonotype came up many times. This chain connects TRBV12-5 to TRBJ2-2; D not certain. Trimming pared 2 bases from V and 3 bases from J, leaving 10 bases between. The CDR3 contains 15 residues. CDR1 and CDR2 (germline): LGHNT, FRNRAP. The CDR3 spells CASGLSLGYTGELFF. CDR3 sequence (DNA): TGTGCTAGTGGTTTGTCCCTAGGGTACACCGGGGAGCTGTTTTTT.

This clonotype was recorded a few times. The CDR3 loop reads CASSQEGTPGLTDTQYF. The CDR3, as DNA: TGCGCCAGCAGCCAAGAAGGCACCCCCGGGTTGACAGATACGCAGTATTTT. The chain has TRBV4-3 and TRBJ2-3; D not certain. This CDR3 has 17 residues. With 0 bases removed from V and 3 bases from J, the gap between germline ends came to 16 bases. Per the germline V gene, CDR1 is LGHNA and CDR2 is YSLEER.

Note on this clonotype: A read error may be the cause here, since a much bigger clone is one base away. This chain connects TRBV25-1 to TRBJ1-2, with 9 bases fitting TRBD1. Germline values: CDR1 MGHDK, CDR2 SYGVNS. This CDR3 has 15 residues. Unmatched junction bases numbered 6, after V lost 2 bases and J lost 5 bases. CDR3 loop: CASSEAGTGRYGYTF. In nucleotides, the CDR3 is TGTGCCAGCAGTGAAGCCGGGACAGGGAGATATGGCTACACCTTC.

This clonotype has a handful of counts. DNA for the CDR3: TGCAGTGCTAGGCCCACAGGGATAAACAGTCAGCCCCAGCATTTT. Amino acids: CSARPTGINSQPQHF. The rearrangement uses TRBV20-1 and TRBJ1-5, with a weak D call TRBD1 (6 bases). CDR1 and CDR2 (germline): DFQATT, SNEGSKA (reference sequence). The germline V and J ends were trimmed by 3 bases and 6 bases, with 18 bases remaining between them. This CDR3 is 15 amino acids long.

CDR3 sequence (DNA): TGTGCCAGTAGTTCCTGGGGGGGGACTAGCGGGGGGAACTCCTACAATGAGCAGTTCTTC. Translated, it gives CASSSWGGTSGGNSYNEQFF. The V and J genes are TRBV19 and TRBJ2-1, with 15 bases that match TRBD2. The CDR3 has 20 amino acids. V gave up 5 bases and J gave up 0 bases; unmatched junction bases: 11. The V gene's germline CDR1 is LNHDA and CDR2 SQIVND (reference sequence).

This clonotype was picked up many times. V is TRBV7-9 and J is TRBJ2-1; 11 nucleotides match TRBD2. The trim removed 5 bases at V and 10 bases at J, leaving 13 bases unmatched. The V gene's germline CDR1 is SEHNR and CDR2 FQNEAQ (reference sequence). The CDR3 loop spans 16 amino acids. The CDR3 loop is CASSPRLAGTWREQFF. The CDR3 region has the DNA TGTGCCAGCAGCCCGAGACTAGCGGGGACATGGCGGGAGCAGTTCTTC.

Ten or more counts support this clonotype. The chain links TRBV20-1 to TRBJ2-1; a weak D match, TRBD2 (5 bases). This CDR3 is 12 amino acids long. Trimming pared 6 bases from V and 15 bases from J, leaving 21 bases between. The germline CDR1 and CDR2 sequences are DFQATT and SNEGSKA (reference sequence). The DNA for the CDR3 is TGCAGTGCGATCGGGGTGGAAAGCGCGGCGTTCTTC. Translated: CSAIGVESAAFF.

Ten or more counts support this clonotype. The chain recombines TRBV3-1 with TRBJ2-7, with 8 bases identical to TRBD2. Trimming removed 0 bases from V and 1 base from J; junction bases left unmatched: 8. Per the germline V gene, CDR1 is LGHDT and CDR2 is YNNKEL (reference sequence). The CDR3 loop spans 17 amino acids. The CDR3 nucleotides are TGTGCCAGCAGCCAAGATCTTCGGAGCGGGAGTTCCTACGAGCAGTACTTC. It codes for CASSQDLRSGSSYEQYF.

At least ten counts were recorded for this clonotype. V gene TRBV30 combines with J gene TRBJ1-2, with TRBD1 identical over 7 bases. The CDR3 spans 17 residues. Losses at the gene ends were 2 bases for V and 5 bases for J; bases not matched to a gene: 17. Germline lookup yields CDR1 GTSNPN and CDR2 SVGIG (reference sequence). The CDR3 loop is CAWSSTSRLLTGYGYTF. The CDR3 DNA sequence: TGTGCCTGGAGTTCTACCTCGCGCCTCCTGACAGGGTATGGCTACACCTTC.

The sample holds many counts of this clonotype. The chain combines TRBV4-1 with TRBJ1-3; 7 nucleotides match TRBD1. V shed 1 base and J 0 bases; nucleotides not matched to a gene: 9. CDR1 and CDR2 (germline): MGHRA, YSYEKL. The CDR3 is made up of 18 amino acids. As DNA, the CDR3 is TGCGCCAGCAGCCAAGGCCCTGGACAGGAGGGCTCTGGAAACACCATATATTTT. It translates to CASSQGPGQEGSGNTIYF.

This clonotype was observed many times. The chain has TRBV30 and TRBJ2-7; D remains ambiguous. The V gene's germline CDR1 is GTSNPN and CDR2 SVGIG (reference sequence). V was pared by 0 bases and J by 0 bases, with 9 bases between. The CDR3 loop spans 14 amino acids. The CDR3 DNA is TGTGCCTGGAGTGTAAGCCTCAACTCCTACGAGCAGTACTTC. Translation: CAWSVSLNSYEQYF.

In this sample, this clonotype turned up many times. The chain links TRBV7-6 to TRBJ1-3; 8 bases line up with TRBD1. Trimming cost V 3 bases and J 3 bases; bases outside gene matches: 4. Germline CDR1 SGHVS, CDR2 FNYEAQ. The CDR3 loop spans 15 amino acids. CDR3 amino acids: CASSFAGTGGNTIYF. As DNA, the CDR3 is TGTGCCAGCAGCTTCGCCGGGACAGGTGGAAACACCATATATTTT.